These 3 T cell receptor beta chains were sequenced from one sample in a study of cytomegalovirus exposure and HLA in healthy donors. PCR involved 60 Vbeta and 13 Jbeta primers. Measured with immunoSEQ multiplex PCR; TCRdb has only the in-frame clones, and not every one. The table includes 170,000 or so clones, around 74% detected once. Specimen: PBMCs. These receptors came from a male donor in good health and CMV-seronegative.

The chain is built from TRBV6-5 and TRBJ1-3, with a possible D match to TRBD1 (6 bases). Germline V gives CDR1 MNHEY, CDR2 SVGAGI. The CDR3 is made up of 15 amino acids. V was cut by 4 bases and J by 9 bases, with 19 bases left in between. The CDR3: CASSSFSGVGGTIYF. The DNA for the CDR3 is TGTGCCAGCAGTTCCTTCTCAGGGGTCGGAGGCACCATATATTTT.

V is TRBV29-1 and J is TRBJ1-2; 10 nucleotides match TRBD1. CDR3 length: 15 residues. The junction had 6 bases not matched to a gene; V was cut back by 0 bases and J by 5 bases. Per germline, CDR1 SQVTM and CDR2 ANQGSEA. In DNA form, the CDR3 reads TGCAGCGTTGAAGATCGGGACAGGGGTGGTTATGGCTACACCTTC. This gives the protein CSVEDRDRGGYGYTF. The full variable domain, completed using reference TRBV29-1 and TRBJ1-2, is SAVISQKPSRDICQRGTSLTIQCQVDSQVTMMFWYRQQPGQSLTLIATANQGSEATYESGFVIDKFPISRPNLTFSTLTVSNMSPEDSSIYLCSVEDRDRGGYGYTFGSGTRLTVV.

V and J are TRBV28 and TRBJ2-3; 11 nucleotides agree with TRBD2. The length of the CDR3 is 19 residues. V was pared by 5 bases and J by 2 bases, with 15 bases of the junction left unmatched. Per germline, CDR1 MDHEN and CDR2 SYDVKM. The CDR3 region has the DNA TGTGCCAGCAGTCTTCTTCCCGCCGGGACTAGCGGTTACACAGATACGCAGTATTTT. Its translation: CASSLLPAGTSGYTDTQYF.